The present TCR beta chain was sequenced within a study of untreated major depressive disorder. Study findings and constraints: CD4+ T cells from depressed patients used TRBV05-01 (Vbeta 5.1) more often than controls. A comparatively small sample limits the generalizability of these findings.

In regard to this clone: Its antigen is not identified.

The repertoire was sequenced with immunoSEQ multiplex PCR; TCRdb's copy has only in-frame clones and lacks some. This table has more than 25,000 clones, 90% to 95% appearing once. Germline values: CDR1 SGHRS, CDR2 YFSETQ. V was pared by 0 bases and J by 3 bases, with 11 bases between. The CDR3 is made up of 15 amino acids. No major medical conditions, Axis I/II comorbidities, regular medication, or illicit drugs. Typically around 95% of enriched cells were CD4+. The specimen sequenced was CD4+ T cells from PBMCs. The receptor was isolated from a young woman with major depressive disorder. This rearrangement joins TRBV5-1 to TRBJ2-3, with a weak D call TRBD2 (6 bases). The CDR3 region is CASSLDRDLTDTQYF. For the CDR3, the DNA is TGCGCCAGCAGCTTGGACCGGGACTTAACAGATACGCAGTATTTT. Filled out from reference TRBV5-1 and TRBJ2-3, the complete variable domain reads KAGVTQTPRYLIKTRGQQVTLSCSPISGHRSVSWYQQTPGQGLQFLFEYFSETQRNKGNFPGRFSGRQFSNSRSEMNVSTLELGDSALYLCASSLDRDLTDTQYFGPGTRLTVL.